These 29 T cell receptor beta chains were all obtained from the same sample, sequenced in a study of blood T cells in healthy people across ages. Primers used in a second PCR of about 7 to 12 cycles were a sample-barcoded 5' primer and a J-beta primer mix. TCRdb processed the 5' RACE reads anew with MiXCR; each CDR3 protein has one entry. The data hold approximately 780,000 distinct CDR3 sequences, with 20% to 30% observed a single time. These sequences were also reported in another study, on T cells of mothers and their children.

The sequencing sample was made of blood. The origin of the receptors is a boy aged 5 to 17 in good health.

This clonotype has more than one count but fewer than ten. The rearrangement links TRBV20-1 to TRBJ2-7, with 8 positions matching TRBD2. There are 14 residues in the CDR3. In germline, CDR1 is DFQATT, CDR2 SNEGSKA (reference sequence). V lost 4 bases and J lost 4; bases outside the gene matches: 9. The CDR3 is CSANGGGTGYEQYF. CDR3 coding DNA: TGCAGTGCTAACGGCGGGGGGACCGGATACGAGCAGTACTTC.

The chain uses TRBV20-1 and TRBJ2-3; no clear D gene. The last part of the DNA fits TRBJ1-5 better; the J call may be wrong. Germline V lookup: CDR1 DFQATT, CDR2 SNEGSKA (reference sequence). The CDR3 runs to 13 residues. The CDR3 spells CSASREPLPTQHF. Written as DNA, the CDR3 is TGCAGTGCTAGTAGGGAACCGTTGCCTACGCAGCATTTT.

This clonotype was observed a handful of times. The rearrangement joins TRBV14 to TRBJ2-5; D is possibly TRBD1 (6 bases). V lost 3 bases and J 0 bases, leaving 8 bases between the germline ends. The CDR3 length is 14 residues. CDR1 and CDR2 from the germline V gene are SGHDN and FVKESK. The CDR3 loop is CASSQDSNQETQYF. For the CDR3, the DNA is TGTGCCAGCAGCCAGGACAGCAACCAAGAGACCCAGTACTTC.

V is TRBV19 and J is TRBJ1-3; no firm D call. CDR3 length: 12 residues. The germline V gene has CDR1 LNHDA and CDR2 SQIVND (reference sequence). CDR3 DNA: TGTGTCCCGACGGAGGGCCGAAACACCATATATTTT. Translated: CVPTEGRNTIYF.

This chain connects TRBV28 to TRBJ2-5, with TRBD2 as a possible D gene (7 bases). The J call may be mistaken, given a closer DNA end match to TRBJ2-1. The V gene's germline CDR1 is MDHEN and CDR2 SYDVKM. This CDR3 contains 14 residues. The CDR3 sequence is CASLGGVGRNEQFF. In DNA, the CDR3 is TGTGCCAGCCTAGGGGGGGTTGGTCGGAATGAGCAGTTCTTC.

This clonotype was counted between two and nine times. The V gene is TRBV20-1, the J gene TRBJ1-5; 7 positions match TRBD1. The CDR3 runs to 14 residues. J was trimmed by 7 bases and V by 0 bases; bases with no gene match: 6. Germline V lookup: CDR1 DFQATT, CDR2 SNEGSKA (reference sequence). CDR3 sequence: CSARDFRDSQPQHF. The CDR3 region has the DNA TGCAGTGCTAGAGATTTCCGGGACAGCCAGCCCCAGCATTTT.

Notes on this clonotype: Mismatch with germline at one junction end may stem from a read error. The chain combines TRBV7-3 with TRBJ2-1, with 12 nucleotides matching TRBD2. This CDR3 has 16 amino acids. The germline V gene has CDR1 SGHTA and CDR2 FQGTGA. The CDR3, as DNA: TGTGCCAGCAGCTTAACGGGACTAGCGGGCCCGAATGAACAGTTCTTC. Translated: CASSLTGLAGPNEQFF. The full variable domain, with the rest looked up from reference TRBV7-3 and TRBJ2-1, is GAGVSQTPSNKVTEKGKYVELRCDPISGHTALYWYRQSLGQGPEFLIYFQGTGAADDSGLPNDRFFAVRPEGSVSTLKIQRTERGDSAVYLCASSLTGLAGPNEQFFGPGTRLTVL.

The chain is built from TRBV4-2 and TRBJ1-2; no definite D call. The CDR3 is made up of 13 amino acids. Germline V gene data show CDR1 as LGHNA and CDR2 as YNFKEQ. V shed 1 base and J shed 7 bases, with 10 bases lying between them. In DNA form, the CDR3 reads TGTGCCAGCAGCCAAGTGGCAGGCGGTGGCTACACCTTC. Its translation: CASSQVAGGGYTF.

The V call is TRBV20-1, the J call TRBJ2-5; TRBD1 agrees at 10 bases. V shed 0 bases and J 5 bases; nucleotides not matched to a gene: 6. Germline CDR1 reads DFQATT; CDR2 reads SNEGSKA (reference sequence). CDR3 length equals 15 residues. In DNA, the CDR3 is TGCAGTGCTAGAGAAGAGACAGGGGGCAGGGAGACCCAGTACTTC. Encoded protein: CSAREETGGRETQYF.

This clonotype turned up a few times. The CDR3 DNA reads as TGTGCCAGCAGTGGGGGGGTAATCTCCTACAATGAGCAGTTCTTC. It encodes CASSGGVISYNEQFF. V is TRBV2 and J is TRBJ2-1; perhaps TRBD2 as D (6 bases). In germline, CDR1 is SNHLY, CDR2 FYNNEI. Trimming took off 4 bases at V and 0 bases at J, with 10 bases between the two ends. CDR3 length equals 15 residues.

The chain is built from TRBV10-3 and TRBJ2-7; the D call may be TRBD1 or TRBD2 (5 bases each). Germline CDR1 is ENHRY and CDR2 is SYGVKD. V was shortened by 3 bases and J by 6 bases, with 9 bases between the two germline ends. The CDR3 runs to 12 residues. In nucleotides, the CDR3 is TGTGCCATCAGTGACGGGGCCCCCGAGCAGTACTTC. This gives the protein CAISDGAPEQYF.

V usage is TRBV18 and J usage is TRBJ1-2; D is possibly TRBD1 (5 bases). Trimming stripped 2 bases from V and 6 bases from J, with 16 bases between. CDR1 and CDR2 (germline): KGHSH, LQKENI. This CDR3 region has 15 residues. CDR3 sequence reads: CASSPGAGSDNGYTF. The CDR3 DNA sequence: TGTGCCAGCTCACCAGGGGCAGGATCGGATAATGGCTACACCTTC.

The chain links TRBV5-1 to TRBJ2-7; 9 bases agree with TRBD1. With 1 base clipped from V and 3 bases from J, the junction kept 5 bases outside the gene matches. Germline V gene data show CDR1 as SGHRS and CDR2 as YFSETQ. The length of the CDR3 is 15 residues. The CDR3 region has the DNA TGCGCCAGCAGCTTGACGGGACAGGGACTCTACGAGCAGTACTTC. This translates into CASSLTGQGLYEQYF.

This clonotype appeared a few times. The chain couples TRBV6-1 to TRBJ2-3, with a weak D call TRBD2 (5 bases). The V and J ends lost 11 bases and 0 bases respectively, with 18 bases between them. The germline gives CDR1 MNHNS, CDR2 SASEGT. The length of the CDR3 is 15 residues. CDR3 sequence reads: CALSERTSSTDTQYF. For the CDR3, the DNA is TGTGCCCTTAGCGAGCGAACCTCTAGCACAGATACGCAGTATTTT.

This clonotype was counted at least ten times. CDR3 sequence: CASSFPDRGDIHEQYF. The DNA for the CDR3 is TGTGCCAGCAGCTTCCCGGACAGGGGGGACATCCACGAGCAGTACTTC. The V and J genes are TRBV2 and TRBJ2-7, with TRBD1 matching over 10 bases. This CDR3 contains 16 residues. Looked up from germline, CDR1 is SNHLY and CDR2 is FYNNEI. The V gene end was trimmed by 6 bases and the J gene end by 5 bases; junction bases not matched to a gene: 13.

This clonotype was counted between two and nine times. CDR3 nucleotides: TGTGCCAGCAGGGAACGACAGTACCAAGAGACCCAGTACTTC. Amino acid sequence: CASRERQYQETQYF. The genes are TRBV6-1 and TRBJ2-5, with D possibly TRBD1 on 5 matching bases. From germline, CDR1 is MNHNS and CDR2 SASEGT. V dropped 6 bases and J dropped 0 bases, with 11 bases sitting between them. The CDR3 has 14 residues.

The sample holds one count of this clonotype. The chain has TRBV20-1 and TRBJ1-2; no definite D call. The CDR3 loop spans 13 amino acids. Per the germline V gene, CDR1 is DFQATT and CDR2 is SNEGSKA (reference sequence). Trimming took off 2 bases at V and 0 bases at J, with 7 bases between the two ends. The CDR3 DNA follows: TGCAGTGCTAGAATGACCCCTAACTATGGCTACACCTTC. Amino acids: CSARMTPNYGYTF.

This clonotype was seen a handful of times. The chain joins TRBV5-1 to TRBJ2-7, with D maybe TRBD2 (6 bases). V lost 0 bases to trimming and J lost 4 bases, with 17 bases between them. Germline V gives CDR1 SGHRS, CDR2 YFSETQ. CDR3 length: 16 residues. For the CDR3, the DNA is TGCGCCAGCAGCTTGGGGGCGGCAGGCCGGGGGTACGAGCAGTACTTC. This gives the protein CASSLGAAGRGYEQYF. The complete variable domain, with remaining parts taken from reference TRBV5-1 and TRBJ2-7, reads KAGVTQTPRYLIKTRGQQVTLSCSPISGHRSVSWYQQTPGQGLQFLFEYFSETQRNKGNFPGRFSGRQFSNSRSEMNVSTLELGDSALYLCASSLGAAGRGYEQYFGPGTRLTVT.

At least ten counts were recorded for this clonotype. This rearrangement joins TRBV7-9 to TRBJ1-2, with TRBD1 matching over 7 bases. Germline values: CDR1 SEHNR, CDR2 FQNEAQ (reference sequence). This CDR3 region has 13 residues. V lost 4 bases to trimming and J lost 3 bases; unmatched junction nucleotides: 2. The CDR3 here is CASSSQGDYGYTF. In DNA, the CDR3 is TGTGCCAGCAGCTCCCAGGGGGACTATGGCTACACCTTC.

This chain connects TRBV3-1 to TRBJ1-5; no clear D. CDR1 and CDR2 (germline): LGHDT, YNNKEL (reference sequence). The CDR3 sequence is 15 residues long. V dropped 0 bases and J dropped 7 bases, with 13 bases sitting between them. CDR3 in DNA: TGTGCCAGCAGCCAAGACTCCGAAGCCCAACAGCCCCAGCATTTT. Translation: CASSQDSEAQQPQHF.

In its sample, this clonotype was seen a few times. V usage is TRBV4-1 and J usage is TRBJ2-5, with D possibly being TRBD1 (5 bases). This CDR3 is built from 14 residues. Germline CDR1 reads MGHRA; CDR2 reads YSYEKL. Deletions cut 5 bases from V and 7 bases from J, with 17 bases between. In DNA form, the CDR3 reads TGCGCCAGCAGCTCAAGCAGCAGGGTACCGACCCAGTACTTC. This translates into CASSSSSRVPTQYF.

V and J are TRBV29-1 and TRBJ1-5; D may be TRBD1 (6 bases). In germline, CDR1 is SQVTM, CDR2 ANQGSEA. Deletions cut 1 base from V and 7 bases from J, with 11 bases between. The CDR3 has 13 residues. CDR3 sequence (DNA): TGCAGCGTTGAAGCGGGGGGCGGACAGCCCCAGCATTTT. Amino acids: CSVEAGGGQPQHF.

The chain joins TRBV5-1 to TRBJ2-5; TRBD1 aligns across 8 bases. Germline loops: CDR1 SGHRS, CDR2 YFSETQ. Trimming cost V 3 bases and J 5 bases; bases outside gene matches: 6. The CDR3 extends over 14 amino acids. The DNA for the CDR3 is TGCGCCAGCAGCTGGGGACAGGCGGGGGAGACCCAGTACTTC. Translating it yields CASSWGQAGETQYF.

This clonotype was seen only a few times. The chain links TRBV7-6 to TRBJ2-5, with D possibly TRBD1 on 5 matching bases. This CDR3 is built from 13 residues. Germline-derived CDR1 and CDR2 are SGHVS and FNYEAQ. The V end lost 2 bases, the J end lost 5 bases, and 9 bases lay between the germline ends. Here the CDR3 reads CASSLQQGETQYF. The CDR3 nucleotides read TGTGCCAGCAGCTTACAGCAGGGTGAGACCCAGTACTTC.

The V and J genes are TRBV7-3 and TRBJ2-1; 7 bases agree with TRBD2. The germline V gene has CDR1 SGHTA and CDR2 FQGTGA. The ends lost 4 bases at V and 1 base at J; junction bases unmatched: 7. The CDR3 loop spans 16 amino acids. CDR3 residues: CASSSEPAGSYNEQFF. The CDR3 coding sequence is TGTGCCAGCAGCTCCGAGCCAGCGGGGTCCTACAATGAGCAGTTCTTC.

The sample holds many counts of this clonotype. The chain links TRBV5-1 to TRBJ2-1; TRBD2 agrees at 12 bases. The CDR3 consists of 15 residues. The V and J ends lost 4 bases and 3 bases, in that order; junction bases with no gene match: 2. CDR1 and CDR2 from the germline V gene are SGHRS and YFSETQ. The CDR3 DNA follows: TGCGCCAGCAGCGCGACTAGCGGGGGCTACAATGAGCAGTTCTTC. Translated, it gives CASSATSGGYNEQFF.

Only a few counts were recorded for this clonotype. This chain uses TRBV7-9 with TRBJ1-5; TRBD1 aligns across 8 bases. The germline gives CDR1 SEHNR, CDR2 FQNEAQ (reference sequence). This CDR3 is 17 amino acids long. J was trimmed by 6 bases and V by 1 base; bases with no gene match: 11. CDR3 nucleotide sequence: TGTGCCAGCAGCTTAGGGACCGGGACAGGTTTCTCTCAGCCCCAGCATTTT. As protein: CASSLGTGTGFSQPQHF.

The chain links TRBV20-1 to TRBJ2-2; a weak D match, TRBD1 (6 bases). The CDR3 length is 14 residues. Germline V lookup: CDR1 DFQATT, CDR2 SNEGSKA (reference sequence). V was clipped by 5 bases and J by 3 bases, with 13 bases between them. CDR3 sequence: CSALTGSDTGELFF. CDR3 in DNA: TGCAGTGCTCTTACAGGGTCGGACACCGGGGAGCTGTTTTTT.

This chain uses TRBV7-9 with TRBJ2-2, with D maybe TRBD1 (6 bases). CDR1 and CDR2 (germline): SEHNR, FQNEAQ (reference sequence). Trimming removed 6 bases at V and 1 base at J, with 12 bases between. CDR3 length: 15 residues. In DNA form, the CDR3 reads TGTGCCAGCAGTCGGACAGCTATGAACACCGGGGAGCTGTTTTTT. As protein: CASSRTAMNTGELFF.